The present TCR beta chain was sequenced within a study of cytomegalovirus exposure and HLA in healthy donors. PCR was performed using 60 Vbeta and 13 Jbeta primers. Assay: immunoSEQ multiplex PCR; the TCRdb copy retains only in-frame clones and omits some. Among about 94,000 clones listed, about 80% were seen once. Germline CDR1 is SGHRS and CDR2 is YFSETQ. The junction had 6 bases not matched to a gene; V was cut back by 6 bases and J by 4 bases. This CDR3 is 13 amino acids long. The clonotype comes from a woman aged 55-70 years in good health and CMV-seronegative. Sample: PBMCs. This chain links TRBV5-1 with TRBJ2-7, with 8 bases fitting TRBD1. The CDR3 loop reads CASTDGQGYEQYF. In DNA, the CDR3 is TGCGCCAGCACCGATGGACAGGGTTACGAGCAGTACTTC. The full variable domain, in which reference TRBV5-1 and TRBJ2-7 provide the parts outside the CDR3, is KAGVTQTPRYLIKTRGQQVTLSCSPISGHRSVSWYQQTPGQGLQFLFEYFSETQRNKGNFPGRFSGRQFSNSRSEMNVSTLELGDSALYLCASTDGQGYEQYFGPGTRLTVT.